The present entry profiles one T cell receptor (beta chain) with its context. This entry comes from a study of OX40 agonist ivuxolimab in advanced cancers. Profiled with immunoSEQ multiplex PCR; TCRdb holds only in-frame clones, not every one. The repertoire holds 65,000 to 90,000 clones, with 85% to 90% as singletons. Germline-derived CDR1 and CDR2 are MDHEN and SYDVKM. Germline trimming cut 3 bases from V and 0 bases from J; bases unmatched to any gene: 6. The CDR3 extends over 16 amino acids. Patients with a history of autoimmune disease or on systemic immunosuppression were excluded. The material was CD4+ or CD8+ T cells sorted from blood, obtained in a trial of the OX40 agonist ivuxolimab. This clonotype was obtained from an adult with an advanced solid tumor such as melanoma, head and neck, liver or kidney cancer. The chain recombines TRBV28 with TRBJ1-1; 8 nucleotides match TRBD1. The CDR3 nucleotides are TGTGCCAGCAGTTTCCCCGGACAGGGCCTGAACACTGAAGCTTTCTTT. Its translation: CASSFPGQGLNTEAFF.